Shown below are 24 T cell receptor beta chains from a single sample sequenced in a study of beta chain features in type 1 diabetes. Every bit of the isolated RNA underwent reverse transcription, so sequencing read expressed TCRB transcripts. Produced via immunoSEQ multiplex PCR; TCRdb's table is partial and in-frame only. The sample lists 680,000 or so clones, 15% seen once, with around 0.095% in the top ten. Sequencing was done on a sample of naive CD4+ T cells from blood. The receptors stem from a man aged 18 to 35 in good health.

This clone was seen more than once but under ten times. This chain links TRBV4-1 with TRBJ2-1; TRBD2 matches at 8 bases. There are 16 residues in the CDR3. Germline values: CDR1 MGHRA, CDR2 YSYEKL. Trimming removed 7 bases from V and 6 bases from J; junction bases left unmatched: 14. DNA of the CDR3: TGCGCCAGCAAACTAGCGGAGCCTGATCGCGGCAATGAGCAGTTCTTC. Protein: CASKLAEPDRGNEQFF.

The genes are TRBV2 and TRBJ2-3; TRBD2 matches 11 bases. V lost 6 bases, J lost 4 bases, and 6 bases stayed unmatched. Germline CDR1 is SNHLY and CDR2 is FYNNEI. CDR3 length equals 15 residues. The CDR3 DNA follows: TGTGCCAGCAGCGGGGGACTAGCGGCGGCAGATACGCAGTATTTT. This encodes CASSGGLAAADTQYF.

This chain joins TRBV7-9 and TRBJ1-2; D possibly corresponds to TRBD1 (6 bases). This CDR3 is built from 14 residues. The ends were cut back, 6 bases at V and 4 bases at J, with 15 bases in the middle. The V gene's germline CDR1 is SEHNR and CDR2 FQNEAQ (reference sequence). In DNA, the CDR3 is TGTGCCAGCAGGCCCGGAGGGGGACGCTATGGCTACACCTTC. This translates into CASRPGGGRYGYTF.

This clone was counted between two and nine times. V is TRBV6-6 and J is TRBJ2-5; unclear D gene. The V gene's germline CDR1 is MNHNY and CDR2 SVGAGI (reference sequence). This CDR3 is 12 amino acids long. Trimming removed 3 bases at V and 8 bases at J, with 10 bases between. In DNA, the CDR3 is TGTGCCAGCAGTTATAAGGAGATAACCCAGTACTTC. It translates to CASSYKEITQYF.

The table lists this clone with a few counts. The V and J genes are TRBV10-3 and TRBJ2-2; D gene unclear. Per the germline V gene, CDR1 is ENHRY and CDR2 is SYGVKD. CDR3 length: 14 residues. V lost 7 bases and J lost 1, with 10 bases in between. CDR3 in amino acids: CAITPSLNTGELFF. CDR3 bases: TGTGCCATCACTCCTAGTCTGAACACCGGGGAGCTGTTTTTT.

The CDR3 nucleotides are TGTGCCAGCAAAACAGGGGTTGAGGATGAGCAGTTCTTC. Its translation is CASKTGVEDEQFF. The chain recombines TRBV2 with TRBJ2-1, with 7 bases lining up with TRBD1. V shed 7 bases, J shed 8 bases, and the junction held 8 bases outside the gene matches. This CDR3 region has 13 residues. Germline CDR1 reads SNHLY; CDR2 reads FYNNEI. Filled out from reference TRBV2 and TRBJ2-1, the complete variable domain reads EPEVTQTPSHQVTQMGQEVILRCVPISNHLYFYWYRQILGQKVEFLVSFYNNEISEKSEIFDDQFSVERPDGSNFTLKIRSTKLEDSAMYFCASKTGVEDEQFFGPGTRLTVL.

J is TRBJ2-5 and V is TRBV6-1; 8 bases are shared with TRBD1. V was pared by 1 base and J by 5 bases, with 3 bases of the junction left unmatched. Germline assignment: CDR1 MNHNS and CDR2 SASEGT. This CDR3 has 14 residues. CDR3 protein: CASSEGWTGETQYF. CDR3 coding DNA: TGTGCCAGCAGTGAAGGATGGACAGGGGAGACCCAGTACTTC.

This clone was recorded a few times. The V call is TRBV29-1, the J call TRBJ1-1, with a tentative D call TRBD1 (5 bases). Germline assignment: CDR1 SQVTM and CDR2 ANQGSEA. The V and J ends lost 6 bases and 5 bases respectively, with 19 bases between them. The CDR3 has 14 residues. The CDR3 DNA reads as TGCAGCGTAGCTTCCCCGGGGGGACGGACTGAAGCTTTCTTT. Protein: CSVASPGGRTEAFF.

The chain is built from TRBV7-9 and TRBJ1-1; D possibly corresponds to TRBD1 (5 bases). The CDR3 consists of 14 residues. The germline V and J ends were trimmed by 3 bases and 0 bases, with 8 bases remaining between them. Germline CDR1 and CDR2: SEHNR and FQNEAQ (reference sequence). The CDR3 reads CASSLDTLNTEAFF. In nucleotides, the CDR3 is TGTGCCAGCAGCTTGGACACTCTGAACACTGAAGCTTTCTTT. Full variable domain (outside the CDR3, taken from reference TRBV7-9 and TRBJ1-1): DTGVSQNPRHKITKRGQNVTFRCDPISEHNRLYWYRQTLGQGPEFLTYFQNEAQLEKSRLLSDRFSAERPKGSFSTLEIQRTEQGDSAMYLCASSLDTLNTEAFFGQGTRLTVV.

This clone was seen a handful of times. The rearrangement links TRBV29-1 to TRBJ2-6; D possibly corresponds to TRBD2 (5 bases). The length of the CDR3 is 13 residues. Germline assignment: CDR1 SQVTM and CDR2 ANQGSEA. Trimming removed 7 bases at V and 0 bases at J, with 7 bases between. The CDR3 loop is CSAGSSGANVLTF. The CDR3 DNA sequence: TGCAGCGCGGGGAGCTCTGGGGCCAACGTCCTGACTTTC.

V is TRBV11-3 and J is TRBJ2-7, with D hard to call. Per germline, CDR1 SGHNT and CDR2 YENEEA. V lost 3 bases to trimming and J lost 4 bases, with 10 bases between them. The CDR3 loop spans 13 amino acids. CDR3 DNA sequence: TGTGCCAGCAGCTTCGGACGAAATTACGAGCAGTACTTC. This translates into CASSFGRNYEQYF.

The chain links TRBV28 to TRBJ1-1; D is possibly TRBD1 (5 bases). The CDR3 is made up of 14 amino acids. Germline lookup yields CDR1 MDHEN and CDR2 SYDVKM. Trimming pared 5 bases from V and 8 bases from J, leaving 18 bases between. In DNA form, the CDR3 reads TGTGCCAGCAGTCTGGCTTACCCGGGGCTGGAAGCTTTCTTT. Amino acids: CASSLAYPGLEAFF.

This clone has a handful of counts. V usage is TRBV4-2 and J usage is TRBJ2-7; D remains ambiguous. From germline, CDR1 is LGHNA and CDR2 YNFKEQ. The CDR3 covers 15 residues. V dropped 4 bases and J dropped 2 bases, with 15 bases sitting between them. Here the CDR3 DNA reads TGTGCCAGCAGCCCCACGGGCCTAGGAGCCTACGAGCAGTACTTC. This gives the protein CASSPTGLGAYEQYF.

The table lists this clone with a few counts. V usage is TRBV11-3 and J usage is TRBJ2-3; TRBD2 is a possible D gene (5 bases). The germline gives CDR1 SGHNT, CDR2 YENEEA. The CDR3 spans 15 residues. Trimming stripped 1 base from V and 0 bases from J, with 8 bases between. CDR3 bases: TGTGCCAGCAGCTTAGGAAGGACTAGCACAGATACGCAGTATTTT. Translation gives CASSLGRTSTDTQYF.

This clone was observed a handful of times. This sequence joins TRBV7-3 and TRBJ2-7; D tentatively fits TRBD1 or TRBD2 (5 bases each). Germline V lookup: CDR1 SGHTA, CDR2 FQGTGA. V shed 0 bases and J shed 0 bases, with 9 bases lying between them. This CDR3 is 15 amino acids long. CDR3 region: CASSLTRGSSYEQYF. The CDR3 nucleotides read TGTGCCAGCAGCTTAACGAGGGGTAGCTCCTACGAGCAGTACTTC.

This chain uses TRBV7-3 with TRBJ2-2; 7 bases line up with TRBD2. This CDR3 contains 14 residues. Trimming removed 2 bases from V and 5 bases from J; junction bases left unmatched: 2. Germline assignment: CDR1 SGHTA and CDR2 FQGTGA. The CDR3 loop reads CASSLSRETGELFF. As DNA, the CDR3 is TGTGCCAGCAGCTTATCGCGGGAGACCGGGGAGCTGTTTTTT.

The chain joins TRBV9 to TRBJ1-5; the D is unclear. The V end lost 3 bases, the J end lost 3 bases, and 10 bases lay between the germline ends. The V gene's germline CDR1 is SGDLS and CDR2 YYNGEE. The CDR3 loop spans 14 amino acids. The CDR3 bases are TGTGCCAGCAGCGCGGGAGGTAACAATCAGCCCCAGCATTTT. Amino acid sequence: CASSAGGNNQPQHF.

The genes are TRBV28 and TRBJ1-3, with a weak D call TRBD1 (6 bases). The V gene lost 5 bases and the J gene lost 3 bases, with 14 bases spanning the gap. CDR1 is MDHEN and CDR2 is SYDVKM in the germline V gene. The CDR3 is made up of 15 amino acids. CDR3 DNA: TGTGCCAGCAGTATAGCAGGGGTCCGTGGAAACACCATATATTTT. The encoded protein is CASSIAGVRGNTIYF.

This clone was observed a few times. This chain's CDR3 is CASSLRAETYEQYF. CDR3 sequence (DNA): TGTGCCAGCAGCTTGCGGGCCGAAACCTACGAGCAGTACTTC. The chain has TRBV5-4 and TRBJ2-7; D uncertain. CDR3 size: 14 residues. Germline CDR1 SGHNT, CDR2 YYREEE (reference sequence). V lost 1 base to trimming and J lost 2 bases, with 10 bases between them.

This clone was picked up a small number of times. V and J are TRBV7-2 and TRBJ2-3; 9 nucleotides line up with TRBD1. V dropped 10 bases and J dropped 2; count of bases not matched to a gene: 7. CDR1 is SGHTA, CDR2 FQGNSA, per germline. There are 14 residues in the CDR3. CDR3 DNA sequence: TGTGCCACAGGAGGGACAGGGTACACAGATACGCAGTATTTT. Protein sequence: CATGGTGYTDTQYF.

The chain carries TRBV19 and TRBJ2-7; D unclear. This CDR3 contains 11 residues. CDR1 is LNHDA and CDR2 is SQIVND in the germline V gene (reference sequence). The V end was cut by 4 bases, the J end by 4 bases, with 5 bases between. CDR3 coding DNA: TGTGCCAGTAGTACTGATTACGAGCAGTACTTC. Its protein product is CASSTDYEQYF. Complete variable domain (other parts from reference TRBV19 and TRBJ2-7): DGGITQSPKYLFRKEGQNVTLSCEQNLNHDAMYWYRQDPGQGLRLIYYSQIVNDFQKGDIAEGYSVSREKKESFPLTVTSAQKNPTAFYLCASSTDYEQYFGPGTRLTVT.

This rearrangement joins TRBV7-9 to TRBJ2-2; weak D call: TRBD2 (5 bases). This CDR3 region has 15 residues. Trimming removed 1 base at V and 4 bases at J, with 10 bases between. Germline-derived CDR1 and CDR2 are SEHNR and FQNEAQ (reference sequence). CDR3: CASSLVRRVTGELFF. CDR3 coding DNA: TGTGCCAGCAGCTTAGTACGGCGGGTCACCGGGGAGCTGTTTTTT.

This clone came up a few times. DNA of the CDR3: TGTGCCAGCAGCTTAGCCCTACAGGGCTCGATCTACAATGAGCAGTTCTTC. This translates into CASSLALQGSIYNEQFF. The rearrangement links TRBV7-6 to TRBJ2-1, with a weak D call TRBD1 (6 bases). The CDR3 extends over 17 amino acids. V was shortened by 0 bases and J by 3 bases, with 15 bases between the two germline ends. Per the germline V gene, CDR1 is SGHVS and CDR2 is FNYEAQ.

In DNA, the CDR3 is TGTGCCAGCAGCTTTGTACCAAAGCAAGAGACCCAGTACTTC. Protein sequence: CASSFVPKQETQYF. The rearrangement uses TRBV7-9 and TRBJ2-5; the D is unclear. The CDR3 runs 14 residues. The germline gives CDR1 SEHNR, CDR2 FQNEAQ (reference sequence). V was pared by 3 bases and J by 2 bases, with 10 bases between. Full variable domain (outside the CDR3, taken from reference TRBV7-9 and TRBJ2-5): DTGVSQNPRHKITKRGQNVTFRCDPISEHNRLYWYRQTLGQGPEFLTYFQNEAQLEKSRLLSDRFSAERPKGSFSTLEIQRTEQGDSAMYLCASSFVPKQETQYFGPGTRLLVL.